The 11 T cell receptor beta chains below were found in one sample sequenced in a study of T cells in localized non-small cell lung cancer. Clones were sequenced by immunoSEQ multiplex PCR, and TCRdb holds only the in-frame ones, with some missing. The sample shows 25,000 to 30,000 clones, about 88% of them seen only once. Sequenced material: peripheral blood, taken before any cancer treatment. The receptors shown here come from a female donor of 60 years or more with stage III squamous cell lung carcinoma.

The chain is built from TRBV4-1 and TRBJ2-3; D possibly corresponds to TRBD2 (6 bases). Germline loops: CDR1 MGHRA, CDR2 YSYEKL. The V and J ends lost 0 bases and 0 bases respectively, with 10 bases between them. The CDR3 length is 16 residues. The CDR3: CASSQDLAGSTDTQYF. The CDR3 DNA sequence: TGCGCCAGCAGCCAAGATCTCGCGGGGAGCACAGATACGCAGTATTTT.

The chain couples TRBV5-1 to TRBJ1-1, with TRBD1 matching 7 bases. CDR1 SGHRS and CDR2 YFSETQ come from the germline V gene. CDR3 length equals 14 residues. The junction had 4 bases not matched to a gene; V was cut back by 4 bases and J by 1 base. CDR3 in amino acids: CASSTGQANTEAFF. CDR3 DNA: TGCGCCAGCAGCACCGGACAGGCGAACACTGAAGCTTTCTTT.

The V and J genes are TRBV18 and TRBJ1-1, with TRBD1 matching 9 bases. This CDR3 comprises 14 residues. Germline lookup yields CDR1 KGHSH and CDR2 LQKENI. The trim removed 3 bases at V and 4 bases at J, leaving 3 bases unmatched. The CDR3 DNA is TGTGCCAGCTCACCGACAGGGGGGAGCACTGAAGCTTTCTTT. It codes for CASSPTGGSTEAFF.

This sequence joins TRBV5-6 and TRBJ2-7; the match to TRBD2 covers 9 bases. In germline, CDR1 is SGHDT, CDR2 YYEEEE. V lost 4 bases to trimming and J lost 0 bases; unmatched junction nucleotides: 8. This CDR3 region has 16 residues. The CDR3 nucleotides read TGTGCCAGCAGCCGTAGACTAGCGGTTGACTCCTACGAGCAGTACTTC. Its protein is CASSRRLAVDSYEQYF.

The chain recombines TRBV10-2 with TRBJ2-7; D might be TRBD1 or TRBD2, each matching 5 bases. The CDR3 has 14 amino acids. In germline, CDR1 is WSHSY, CDR2 SAAADI. Trimming left V 4 bases short and J 0 bases short, with 10 bases between. CDR3 in DNA: TGCGCCAGCAGTGGACAGAGGGGCTCCTACGAGCAGTACTTC. It translates to CASSGQRGSYEQYF.

The chain joins TRBV28 to TRBJ1-5, with no clear D. Germline CDR1 and CDR2: MDHEN and SYDVKM. The CDR3 runs to 15 residues. The V end was cut by 10 bases, the J end by 8 bases, with 24 bases between. CDR3 region: CAISKRQIMLEPQHF. CDR3 sequence (DNA): TGTGCCATCTCTAAGCGGCAAATCATGTTGGAGCCCCAGCATTTT.

This clone was detected once. The V and J genes are TRBV6-1 and TRBJ2-6; 11 bases align to TRBD1. Losses at the gene ends were 3 bases for V and 2 bases for J; bases not matched to a gene: 0. CDR3 length equals 16 residues. From germline, CDR1 is MNHNS and CDR2 SASEGT. The CDR3, as DNA: TGTGCCAGCAGTGAGGGACAGGGGGCTGGGGCCAACGTCCTGACTTTC. Translating gives CASSEGQGAGANVLTF.

The chain uses TRBV5-4 and TRBJ2-7; 7 positions agree with TRBD1. With 4 bases clipped from V and 7 bases from J, the junction kept 14 bases outside the gene matches. The CDR3 length is 15 residues. The V gene's germline CDR1 is SGHNT and CDR2 YYREEE (reference sequence). CDR3 DNA: TGTGCCAGCAGCCCCTACCCTGACAGGGTGGGGGAGCAGTACTTC. It encodes CASSPYPDRVGEQYF.

This clone was detected only once. The chain carries TRBV7-9 and TRBJ2-1; 11 nucleotides line up with TRBD2. From germline, CDR1 is SEHNR and CDR2 FQNEAQ (reference sequence). CDR3 length: 14 residues. Trimming at V came to 5 bases and at J to 8 bases, leaving 5 bases not matched to a gene. CDR3 loop: CASSNSGGAYEQFF. The CDR3 DNA sequence: TGTGCCAGCAGCAATAGCGGGGGGGCTTATGAGCAGTTCTTC.

The chain couples TRBV15 to TRBJ2-1, with 8 nucleotides matching TRBD2. J was trimmed by 4 bases and V by 2 bases; bases with no gene match: 1. The germline V gene encodes CDR1 LNHNV and CDR2 YYDKDF (reference sequence). The CDR3 loop spans 14 amino acids. CDR3 sequence reads: CATSRLAGYNEQFF. In DNA, the CDR3 is TGTGCCACCAGCAGACTAGCGGGTTACAATGAGCAGTTCTTC.

The V gene is TRBV6-6, the J gene TRBJ2-2; D not resolved. V lost 0 bases and J 9 bases, leaving 11 bases between the germline ends. The CDR3 length is 14 residues. From germline, CDR1 is MNHNY and CDR2 SVGAGI (reference sequence). The CDR3, as DNA: TGTGCCAGCAGTTACTCCTTAAGCGAACGGGAGCTGTTTTTT. The encoded protein is CASSYSLSERELFF.